This is a list of T cell receptor beta chains from one sample in a study of T cells in Graves' hyperthyroidism and ophthalmopathy. TCRdb reprocessed the multiplex PCR reads with MiXCR, giving one entry per CDR3 protein. The sample has about 740,000 distinct CDR3 sequences; less than 15% are singletons. The sequenced sample was blood. All receptors come from a woman in her late teens or twenties with Graves' hyperthyroidism. CDR3s include the opening cysteine and the closing phenylalanine or tryptophan. D genes are given only for firm matches. For some rows the clone size is stated as once, few or many, or as a class when expanded; others skip it.

clone_size	v_call	d_call	j_call	cdr3_nt	cdr3_aa
-	TRBV28	-	TRBJ2-7	TGTGCCAGCCTAGGGAGCCCGGGAAAGTACGAGCAGTACTTC	CASLGSPGKYEQYF
many	TRBV6-1	-	TRBJ1-1	TGTGCCAGCAGACCCGACAGTATAAGCACTGAAGCTTTCTTT	CASRPDSISTEAFF
-	TRBV6-1	-	TRBJ2-7	TGTGCCAGCAGGACCCCAGGGGGGAGCCGGTACGAGCAGTACTTC	CASRTPGGSRYEQYF
many	TRBV28	TRBD2	TRBJ2-7	TGTGCCAGCTCACCCGGGGAGGGTAGGAACGAGCAGTACTTC	CASSPGEGRNEQYF
-	TRBV7-9	-	TRBJ2-1	TGTGCCAGCAGCCCAGGGGGTCGCGGGAGTAACAATGAGCAGTTCTTC	CASSPGGRGSNNEQFF
many	TRBV11-2	TRBD1	TRBJ1-2	TGTGCCAGCAGCTTCCTGTTGGGACAGGGGCATGGCTACACCTTC	CASSFLLGQGHGYTF
-	TRBV13	-	TRBJ2-7	TGTGCCAGCAGCCCACCCGGCCCCCGGGGCGAGCAGTACTTC	CASSPPGPRGEQYF
-	TRBV4-3	-	TRBJ2-7	TGCGCCAGCAGCCAAGACACCCGAACCCACGAGCAGTACTTC	CASSQDTRTHEQYF
-	TRBV7-9	TRBD2	TRBJ2-3	TGTGCCAGCGGCCGACTAGCGTCAAGCACAGATACGCAGTATTTT	CASGRLASSTDTQYF
-	TRBV7-9	TRBD2	TRBJ2-2	TGTGCCAGCAGCTTGGGGGCACTAGCGGGACCCCGAGGCGGGGAGCTGTTTTTT	CASSLGALAGPRGGELFF
few	TRBV7-8	-	TRBJ2-3	TGTGCCAGCAGCCAGGGGAGGGAGAGGGGCACAGATACGCAGTATTTT	CASSQGRERGTDTQYF
few	TRBV20-1	-	TRBJ1-5	TGCAGTGCCCCCAAGTCGGGCATGCCGAACCAGCCCCAGCATTTT	CSAPKSGMPNQPQHF
-	TRBV6-1	TRBD1	TRBJ1-2	TGTGCCAGCAGGGTTGACAGGGTCACGTATGGCTACACCTTC	CASRVDRVTYGYTF
many	TRBV6-1	-	TRBJ1-1	TGTGCCAGCAGTACAGGCGTTCGAGGCTTGAACACTGAAGCTTTCTTT	CASSTGVRGLNTEAFF
-	TRBV6-2/TRBV6-3	TRBD2	TRBJ2-7	TGTGGCAGCAGTTACACTACAACGGGGGGCGAGCAGTACTTC	CGSSYTTTGGEQYF
many	TRBV7-9	-	TRBJ2-3	TGTGCCAGCAGCTCCACCATAGCAGGGGCTAAACGCACAGATACGCAGTATTTT	CASSSTIAGAKRTDTQYF
-	TRBV2	TRBD1	TRBJ2-3	TGTGCCAGAGGGACAGGGGGCCGATCAGATACGCAGTATTTT	CARGTGGRSDTQYF
many	TRBV29-1	TRBD1	TRBJ2-5	TGCAGCGTGAAGAGGGGGCTAGAGACCCAGTACTTC	CSVKRGLETQYF
-	TRBV4-3	-	TRBJ2-1	TGCGCCAACAGCCAAGAAGGAGGCTACAATGAGCAGTTCTTC	CANSQEGGYNEQFF
many	TRBV3-1	-	TRBJ1-3	TGTGCCAGCAGCCAAGTCGAGACTTCCGGCACCATATATTTT	CASSQVETSGTIYF
few	TRBV3-1	-	TRBJ2-2	TGTGCCAGCAGCTTGGGCCTCATCGGGGAGCTGTTTTTT	CASSLGLIGELFF
few	TRBV9	TRBD2	TRBJ2-1	TGTGCCAGCAGGTCGAACCAGCGGGAGAATATAAATGAGCAGTTCTTC	CASRSNQRENINEQFF
many	TRBV20-1	TRBD1	TRBJ1-1	TGCAGTGCCCCCCACGGGACAGGGTATAGGACGCGGATGAACACTGAAGCTTTCTTT	CSAPHGTGYRTRMNTEAFF
few	TRBV11-1	-	TRBJ2-1	TGTGCCAGCAGCCCAGGGGCTGGCGGGGGCCAAGGGCAGTTCTTC	CASSPGAGGGQGQFF
-	TRBV2	-	TRBJ2-2	TGTGCCGGCGTACGGGAAGTCCACACCGGGGAGCTGTTTTTT	CAGVREVHTGELFF
-	TRBV20-1	-	TRBJ2-7	TGCAGTGCTGGCGTTGGCAGTGGGTGGGTTCAGCAGTACTTC	CSAGVGSGWVQQYF
many	TRBV18	-	TRBJ2-1	TGTGCCAGCTCACCTGGTCTTTCGGGCAATGAGCAGTTCTTC	CASSPGLSGNEQFF
few	TRBV12-5	-	TRBJ2-2	TGTGCTAGTGGGGCGAACACCAGGGAGCTGTTTTTT	CASGANTRELFF
few	TRBV18	-	TRBJ2-1	TGTGCCAGCTCACCACGTGGGTTGTACGGGGATGAGCAGTTCTTC	CASSPRGLYGDEQFF
few	TRBV4-3	TRBD2	TRBJ2-3	TGCGCCAGCAGCCAGAATATAGCGGGATCGGGCACAGATACGCAGTATTTT	CASSQNIAGSGTDTQYF
many	TRBV2	TRBD1	TRBJ2-3	TGTGCCAGCAGTTGGACAGGGGGCTTTGGCACAGATACGCAGTATTTT	CASSWTGGFGTDTQYF
many	TRBV15	-	TRBJ1-2	TGTGCCACCAGCAGAGTTCGTCAATCTGGTGGCTACACCTTC	CATSRVRQSGGYTF
many	TRBV3-1	-	TRBJ1-1	TGTGCCAGCAGCCAAGGGGCTCTTAAACAGGGAATCAATGAAGCTTTCTTT	CASSQGALKQGINEAFF
-	TRBV6-2/TRBV6-3	-	TRBJ2-7	TGTGCCAGCAGTCCCCGGGGAGATACCTACGAGCAGTACTTC	CASSPRGDTYEQYF
many	TRBV7-9	-	TRBJ2-7	TGTGCCAGCAGCCATAACATACTATACTACGAGCAGTACTTC	CASSHNILYYEQYF
many	TRBV18	-	TRBJ1-4	TGTGCCAGCTCACCACCGGGTCAGCCTAATGAAAAACTGTTTTTT	CASSPPGQPNEKLFF
-	TRBV25-1	-	TRBJ2-2	TGTGCCAGCAGTGACAGGGGGGATGGGACCGGGGAGCTGTTTTTT	CASSDRGDGTGELFF
-	TRBV6-5	-	TRBJ1-1	TGTGCCAGCAGTTACTCAACGGGGGTAGCTTTCTTT	CASSYSTGVAFF
many	TRBV12-3/TRBV12-4	-	TRBJ1-5	TGTGCCAGCAGTTTAGACAGGTCTAATCAGCCCCAGCATTTT	CASSLDRSNQPQHF
many	TRBV28	TRBD2	TRBJ2-3	TGTGCCAGCAGAAGTAGCGGGAGGCCCATCCACCACGGCGCGCAGTATTTT	CASRSSGRPIHHGAQYF